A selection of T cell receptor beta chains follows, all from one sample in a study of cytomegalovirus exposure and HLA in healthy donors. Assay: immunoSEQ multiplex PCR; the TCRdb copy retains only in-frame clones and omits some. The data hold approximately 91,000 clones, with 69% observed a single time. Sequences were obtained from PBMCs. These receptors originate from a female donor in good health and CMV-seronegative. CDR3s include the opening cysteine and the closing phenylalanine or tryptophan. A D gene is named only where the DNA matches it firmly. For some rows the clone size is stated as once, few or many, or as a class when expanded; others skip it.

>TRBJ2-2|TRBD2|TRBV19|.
TGTGCCAGTAGTCCCGGACTAGCGGGTCTGAGGACCGGGGAGCTGTTTTTT
CASSPGLAGLRTGELFF
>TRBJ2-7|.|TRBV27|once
TGTGCCAGCAGTTTTAGCTACGAGCAGTACTTC
CASSFSYEQYF
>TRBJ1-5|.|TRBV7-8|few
TGTGCCAGCAGCTTTAACATCCTCTTCTTCAATCAGCCCCAGCATTTT
CASSFNILFFNQPQHF
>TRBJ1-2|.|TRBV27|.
TGTGCCAGCAGACCATCACAGGGACCCTATGGCTACACCTTC
CASRPSQGPYGYTF
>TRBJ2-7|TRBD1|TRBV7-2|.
TGTGCCTCTCAACAGGGGTTGGACGAGCAGTACTTC
CASQQGLDEQYF
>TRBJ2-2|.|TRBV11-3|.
TGTGCCAGCAGCCGTTTTACAGGGACCGGGGAGCTGTTTTTT
CASSRFTGTGELFF
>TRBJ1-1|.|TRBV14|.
TGTGCCAGCAGACGACAGGAGAACACTGAAGCTTTCTTT
CASRRQENTEAFF
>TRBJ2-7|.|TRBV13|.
TGTGCCAGCAGCCGGGAAGGGGCAGGGGATTACGAGCAGTACTTC
CASSREGAGDYEQYF
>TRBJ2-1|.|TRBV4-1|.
TGCGCCAGCAGCCAAGATCGGCTCCCTAGGCGCGATGAGCAGTTCTTC
CASSQDRLPRRDEQFF
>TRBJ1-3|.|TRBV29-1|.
TGCAGCGTTGAAGATGCGCGGGCCTCTGGAAACACCATATATTTT
CSVEDARASGNTIYF